Listed below are T cell receptor beta chains from one sample, sequenced in a study of cytomegalovirus exposure and HLA in healthy donors. Only in-frame clones appear in the TCRdb table, and some are missing; sequencing was by immunoSEQ multiplex PCR. Found here are about 180,000 clones, roughly 80% of them singletons; the top ten hold roughly 5.2%. The sample taken for sequencing was PBMCs. These receptors all stem from a woman aged 18-35 years in good health and CMV-seropositive. Both conserved end residues are part of each CDR3. A D gene is named only where the DNA matches it firmly. Not every row has a clone size; where given, it reads once, few, many or a size class.

V: TRBV2; D: .; J: TRBJ2-3; size: .; DNA: TGTGCCAGCTGTGGGGGCCGCACAGATACGCAGTATTTT; CDR3: CASCGGRTDTQYF
V: TRBV6-1; D: TRBD1; J: TRBJ1-2; size: .; DNA: TGTGCCAGCCAGGACAGGGTGTCCTTCGGTGGCTACACCTTC; CDR3: CASQDRVSFGGYTF
V: TRBV5-4; D: .; J: TRBJ2-7; size: .; DNA: TGTGCCAGCAGCGTACGCGGGGGCCTCTACGAGCAGTACTTC; CDR3: CASSVRGGLYEQYF
V: TRBV7-9; D: TRBD1; J: TRBJ1-2; size: few; DNA: TGTGCCAGCAGCCGCGGACAGGGGTACTATGGCTACACCTTC; CDR3: CASSRGQGYYGYTF
V: TRBV7-3; D: TRBD1; J: TRBJ2-5; size: few; DNA: TGTGCCAGCAGCTTACTAGGGGACAGGGCAGAGACCCAGTACTTC; CDR3: CASSLLGDRAETQYF
V: TRBV6-5; D: TRBD1; J: TRBJ1-2; size: few; DNA: TGTGCCAGCAGCCGTGGGACAGGAGACTGGGGCTACACCTTC; CDR3: CASSRGTGDWGYTF
V: TRBV4-1; D: .; J: TRBJ2-5; size: .; DNA: TGCGCCAGCAGCCAAGAGGTCAGGCAAGAGACCCAGTACTTC; CDR3: CASSQEVRQETQYF
V: TRBV5-1; D: TRBD2; J: TRBJ2-7; size: .; DNA: TGCGCCAGCAGTCCCGGGACTAACTACGAGCAGTACTTC; CDR3: CASSPGTNYEQYF
V: TRBV5-1; D: TRBD2; J: TRBJ2-1; size: .; DNA: TGCGCCAGCAGCTGGACAGGGACGACTAGCGGGCCTTACAATGAGCAGTTCTTC; CDR3: CASSWTGTTSGPYNEQFF
V: TRBV7-8; D: .; J: TRBJ2-7; size: once; DNA: TGTGCCAGCAGCTACGACACAGATGTTTTGAGGGACTTC; CDR3: CASSYDTDVLRDF
V: TRBV7-2; D: .; J: TRBJ2-7; size: .; DNA: TGTGCCAGCAGCTTATCGCCAGCCTACGAGCAGTACTTC; CDR3: CASSLSPAYEQYF
V: TRBV6-5; D: .; J: TRBJ1-2; size: .; DNA: TGTGCCAGCAGTTACTCAAATCTGGGAGCTAACTATGGCTACACCTTC; CDR3: CASSYSNLGANYGYTF
V: TRBV5-6; D: .; J: TRBJ1-5; size: .; DNA: TGTGCCAGCAGCTTCTGGTCAGGATTAGGCAATCAGCCCCAGCATTTT; CDR3: CASSFWSGLGNQPQHF
V: TRBV18; D: TRBD1; J: TRBJ1-1; size: .; DNA: TGTGCCAGCTCACTTCAGACAGGGATGAACACTGAAGCTTTCTTT; CDR3: CASSLQTGMNTEAFF
V: TRBV2; D: TRBD2; J: TRBJ2-5; size: .; DNA: TGTGCCACTCTAGCGGGGCCCTTCCAAGAGACCCAGTACTTC; CDR3: CATLAGPFQETQYF
V: TRBV30; D: TRBD2; J: TRBJ2-1; size: .; DNA: TGTGCCTGGTTCGGGGGGGGGAATGAGCAGTTCTTC; CDR3: CAWFGGGNEQFF
V: TRBV7-9; D: .; J: TRBJ2-7; size: few; DNA: TGTGCCAGCAGCTTATTCGCGCGGCAGGGGTTTCACCACGAGCAGTACTTC; CDR3: CASSLFARQGFHHEQYF
V: TRBV30; D: .; J: TRBJ2-1; size: .; DNA: TGTGCCTGGAGTCCGCCTATCAATGAGCAGTTCTTC; CDR3: CAWSPPINEQFF
V: TRBV2; D: .; J: TRBJ1-6; size: .; DNA: TGTGCCAGCGGGCAGGGAAACTCCTATAATTCACCCCTCCACTTT; CDR3: CASGQGNSYNSPLHF
V: TRBV10-1; D: .; J: TRBJ1-1; size: .; DNA: TGCGCCAGCAGTGCTAACCTGAACACTGAAGCTTTCTTT; CDR3: CASSANLNTEAFF
V: TRBV7-2; D: .; J: TRBJ1-3; size: once; DNA: TGTGCCAGCAGCCCGACAGGAAACACCATATATTTT; CDR3: CASSPTGNTIYF
V: TRBV29-1; D: .; J: TRBJ1-1; size: .; DNA: TGCAGCGTTGCGGGGAGTCGAGCTGAAGCTTTCTTT; CDR3: CSVAGSRAEAFF